This T cell receptor (beta chain) was recovered during a study of OX40 agonist ivuxolimab in advanced cancers. On the study more broadly: Patients in the trial were receiving intravenous ivuxolimab every 2 weeks, at doses of 0.01 to 10 mg/kg.

V lost 1 base to trimming and J lost 6 bases, with 7 bases between them. Germline assignment: CDR1 SGHNT and CDR2 YENEEA. The CDR3 is 12 amino acids. Prior autoimmune disease or systemic immunosuppression barred patients. Sequencing used immunoSEQ multiplex PCR; TCRdb keeps in-frame clones, though not all of them. Of approximately 69,000 clones detected, approximately 83% appear once; the ten largest clones hold under 0.75%. About this clone: What it recognizes is unknown. Other DNA sequences in this specimen translate into the identical CDR3.

Findings of the study overall: By week 6 at 0.1 to 3.0 mg/kg, blood CD4+ and CD8+ T cells had expanded clonally. Low normalized T-cell clonal expansion also characterized some of the nonresponders.

This rearrangement joins TRBV11-3 to TRBJ2-7; D call uncertain. Specimen: CD4+ or CD8+ T cells sorted from blood, collected in a trial of the OX40 agonist ivuxolimab. The receptor was derived from an adult with an advanced solid tumor such as melanoma, head and neck, liver or kidney cancer. The CDR3 DNA reads TGTGCCAGCAGCTTAGGTGGAGTCGAGCAGTACTTC. Its translation: CASSLGGVEQYF.